This is a list of T cell receptor beta chains from one sample in a study of human T cells and chemical hapten exposure. TCRdb processed the RACE reads anew with MiXCR; each CDR3 protein has one entry. The sample has 300,000 to 450,000 distinct CDR3 sequences, around 4.8% seen once. The specimen was whole blood, collected in connection with sensitization to the hapten diphenylcyclopropenone (DPC). The origin of the receptors is a woman aged 45-65 years with alopecia areata. Some clones in this sample may be carry-over from other donors' samples. Both conserved end residues are part of each CDR3. The D gene is left open where the match is weak. Clone size, where shown, is once, few, many, or a class for clones that have expanded.

TGCAGTGCTAGAGATCCGGGCACGGGCCCAGATACGCAGTATTTT | CSARDPGTGPDTQYF | NA | TRBJ2-3 | many | TRBV20-1
TGCAGTGCTAGAGACGGTTACGACAACAAGCCCTACGAGCAGTACTTC | CSARDGYDNKPYEQYF | NA | TRBJ2-7 | many | TRBV20-1
TGTGCCAGCAGCGAAAGCGACACAGATACGCAGTATTTT | CASSESDTDTQYF | NA | TRBJ2-3 | NA | TRBV9
TGTGCTAGTGGTCCCACTACCCGCCCCCGCCCCGATCAGCCCCAGCATTTT | CASGPTTRPRPDQPQHF | NA | TRBJ1-5 | many | TRBV12-5
TGTGCCAGCAGCCAACCTACGACAGGGCGCGCGGATGGCTACACCTTC | CASSQPTTGRADGYTF | TRBD1 | TRBJ1-2 | many | TRBV3-1
TGTGCCAGCAGCTTAGTGCCTAATCAGCCCCAGCATTTT | CASSLVPNQPQHF | NA | TRBJ1-5 | many | TRBV7-2
TGTGCCAGCAGCCTGGGATCTCGCCGTAAAAGCTACACCTTC | CASSLGSRRKSYTF | NA | TRBJ1-2 | few | TRBV11-2
TGTGCCAGCAGCTTGAACAGGGGGCAATCACCCCTCCACTTT | CASSLNRGQSPLHF | TRBD1 | TRBJ1-6 | few | TRBV2
TGTGCCAGCAGTCCCGGTCTTGACCCAGATACGCAGTATTTT | CASSPGLDPDTQYF | NA | TRBJ2-3 | few | TRBV6-2/TRBV6-3
TGTGCCAGCAGCAACGACGGGGGCGGCCTCCAAGAGACCCAGTACTTC | CASSNDGGGLQETQYF | NA | TRBJ2-5 | few | TRBV6-5